These 17 T cell receptor beta chains were all obtained from the same sample, sequenced in a study of T cell responses to AZD1222 COVID-19 vaccine. Sequencing used immunoSEQ multiplex PCR; TCRdb keeps in-frame clones, though not all of them. The data show about 97,000 clones, more than 85% seen once. The sequences come from peripheral blood, collected on day 0 of AZD1222 vaccination. Every receptor here comes from an adult in good health.

V gene TRBV6-5 combines with J gene TRBJ2-5; weak D call: TRBD2 (7 bases). From germline, CDR1 is MNHEY and CDR2 SVGAGI. V was pared by 2 bases and J by 5 bases, with 18 bases between. The CDR3 spans 16 residues. The CDR3 DNA follows: TGTGCCAGCAGTTACACGGGAGGAGGGGGTCGCGAGACCCAGTACTTC. Its protein is CASSYTGGGGRETQYF.

CDR3 nucleotides: TGTGCCAGCAGCCGCTCGGGACACGGAAATGAGCAGTTCTTC. This gives the protein CASSRSGHGNEQFF. The J gene is TRBJ2-1, the V gene TRBV14, with D possibly matching TRBD1 (6 bases). Germline V CDR1 and CDR2: SGHDN, FVKESK. The CDR3 runs 14 residues. The V end was cut by 4 bases, the J end by 7 bases, with 14 bases between.

The chain links TRBV5-1 to TRBJ2-7; the match to TRBD1 covers 10 bases. The CDR3 extends over 15 amino acids. Germline V gene lookup returns CDR1 SGHRS and CDR2 YFSETQ. The J segment lost 5 bases and the V segment lost 4 bases, leaving 9 bases of the junction unmatched. As DNA, the CDR3 is TGCGCCAGCAGCACCTGGGGACAGGGGATAGACGAGCAGTACTTC. Translating gives CASSTWGQGIDEQYF.

This sequence joins TRBV30 and TRBJ1-3, with D uncertain. Germline CDR1 GTSNPN, CDR2 SVGIG (reference sequence). The V end lost 2 bases, the J end lost 7 bases, and 9 bases lay between the germline ends. CDR3 length: 12 amino acids. This CDR3 reads CAWSITSNTIYF. The CDR3 DNA follows: TGTGCCTGGAGTATTACAAGCAACACCATATATTTT.

V usage is TRBV5-6 and J usage is TRBJ2-7, with a possible D match to TRBD2 (6 bases). V dropped 2 bases and J dropped 0 bases, with 12 bases sitting between them. The CDR3 has 15 residues. Germline CDR1 reads SGHDT; CDR2 reads YYEEEE. The chain's CDR3 is CASSFRGLSSYEQYF. Written as DNA, the CDR3 is TGTGCCAGCAGCTTTCGGGGGTTAAGCTCCTACGAGCAGTACTTC.

The gene calls are TRBV11-2 and TRBJ2-7, with D possibly being TRBD1 (6 bases). The germline gives CDR1 SGHAT, CDR2 FQNNGV. Deletions cut 1 base from V and 4 bases from J, with 11 bases between. CDR3 length: 14 residues. The CDR3 DNA is TGTGCCAGCAGCTTAGTTCTGGGGGCATACGAGCAGTACTTC. Translating gives CASSLVLGAYEQYF. Using reference TRBV11-2 and TRBJ2-7 for the parts outside the CDR3, the full variable domain is EAGVAQSPRYKIIEKRQSVAFWCNPISGHATLYWYQQILGQGPKLLIQFQNNGVVDDSQLPKDRFSAERLKGVDSTLKIQPAKLEDSAVYLCASSLVLGAYEQYFGPGTRLTVT.

This chain joins TRBV5-5 and TRBJ2-1; D perhaps matches TRBD2 (6 bases). The CDR3 is 15 residues long. Germline V gives CDR1 SGHKS, CDR2 YYEKEE (reference sequence). The germline V and J ends were trimmed by 7 bases and 4 bases, with 18 bases remaining between them. CDR3: CASQSGPTNYNEQFF. CDR3 nucleotide sequence: TGTGCCAGCCAAAGCGGGCCGACGAATTACAATGAGCAGTTCTTC.

The chain links TRBV29-1 to TRBJ1-5; tentative D call: TRBD1 (5 bases). This CDR3 spans 13 amino acids. The germline CDR1 and CDR2 sequences are SQVTM and ANQGSEA. Between the trimmed V and J ends, which lost 7 bases and 6 bases, there was a span of 16 bases. CDR3 coding DNA: TGCAGCGCCCTTGGGGGGAATAGTCAGCCCCAGCATTTT. Translated: CSALGGNSQPQHF.

V is TRBV2 and J is TRBJ2-7, with D unclear. V gave up 5 bases and J gave up 4 bases, with 6 bases separating them. The CDR3 loop spans 11 amino acids. Germline assignment: CDR1 SNHLY and CDR2 FYNNEI. The CDR3, as DNA: TGTGCCAGCAGTTCTTGGTACGAGCAGTACTTC. As protein: CASSSWYEQYF.

The V call is TRBV7-8, the J call TRBJ1-2; maybe TRBD1 (5 bases). From germline, CDR1 is SGHVS and CDR2 FQNEAQ. This CDR3 region has 15 residues. V was clipped by 3 bases and J by 6 bases, with 17 bases between them. The CDR3 DNA reads as TGTGCCAGCAGCTTGGTTCGGGACGGACGACATGGCTACACCTTC. Amino acids: CASSLVRDGRHGYTF.

This chain connects TRBV11-3 to TRBJ2-7; D is uncertain. In germline, CDR1 is SGHNT, CDR2 YENEEA. CDR3 length: 15 residues. The V gene lost 5 bases and the J gene lost 5 bases, with 19 bases spanning the gap. The DNA for the CDR3 is TGTGCCAGCAGCCCTGGGGAAGGCAATTTCCACGAGCAGTACTTC. Translated, it gives CASSPGEGNFHEQYF.

This clone was detected only once. The chain has TRBV5-1 and TRBJ1-1; the D gene is possibly TRBD1 (5 bases). Trimming removed 0 bases at V and 5 bases at J, with 20 bases between. The CDR3 loop spans 17 amino acids. Germline V gene lookup returns CDR1 SGHRS and CDR2 YFSETQ. The CDR3 sequence: CASSLAPLGERVTEAFF. The CDR3 nucleotides are TGCGCCAGCAGCTTGGCCCCCCTAGGGGAAAGGGTGACTGAAGCTTTCTTT.

The V and J genes are TRBV21-1 and TRBJ1-1; TRBD1 reflects the table's D call only, with no check against the DNA. TRBV21-1 is deemed a pseudogene. The CDR3 loop spans 12 amino acids. Here the CDR3 reads CASTSETELAFF. DNA for the CDR3: TGTGCCAGCACCTCGGAGACAGAGCTAGCTTTCTTT.

The chain is built from TRBV27 and TRBJ1-5, with unresolved D. The V gene's germline CDR1 is MNHEY and CDR2 SMNVEV (reference sequence). Trimming shortened V by 4 bases and J by 0 bases, and 10 bases separated the two germline ends. The length of the CDR3 is 15 residues. This CDR3 is CASSSGSYSNQPQHF. In DNA, the CDR3 is TGTGCCAGCAGTTCGGGCAGTTATAGCAATCAGCCCCAGCATTTT.

The rearrangement uses TRBV19 and TRBJ2-3; TRBD2 matches 15 bases. Looked up from germline, CDR1 is LNHDA and CDR2 is SQIVND (reference sequence). Trimming at V came to 5 bases and at J to 1 base, leaving 13 bases not matched to a gene. The CDR3 consists of 20 residues. The CDR3 sequence is CASSPRTSGGAWQGTDTQYF. In DNA form, the CDR3 reads TGTGCCAGTAGTCCCCGGACTAGCGGGGGGGCCTGGCAGGGCACAGATACGCAGTATTTT.

The chain is built from TRBV5-1 and TRBJ2-1; D possibly corresponds to TRBD2 (6 bases). Germline V gene data show CDR1 as SGHRS and CDR2 as YFSETQ. The V end was cut by 3 bases, the J end by 4 bases, with 14 bases between. There are 15 residues in the CDR3. CDR3 nucleotide sequence: TGCGCCAGCAGCTGGGGACTCCTCTCTTACAATGAGCAGTTCTTC. Its translation: CASSWGLLSYNEQFF.

This chain joins TRBV28 and TRBJ1-2, with 7 bases fitting TRBD1. Germline CDR1 and CDR2: MDHEN and SYDVKM. V lost 10 bases and J lost 2; bases outside the gene matches: 4. CDR3 length: 12 amino acids. The CDR3 here is CATSGQNYGYTF. The CDR3 bases are TGTGCCACCTCGGGACAGAACTATGGCTACACCTTC.